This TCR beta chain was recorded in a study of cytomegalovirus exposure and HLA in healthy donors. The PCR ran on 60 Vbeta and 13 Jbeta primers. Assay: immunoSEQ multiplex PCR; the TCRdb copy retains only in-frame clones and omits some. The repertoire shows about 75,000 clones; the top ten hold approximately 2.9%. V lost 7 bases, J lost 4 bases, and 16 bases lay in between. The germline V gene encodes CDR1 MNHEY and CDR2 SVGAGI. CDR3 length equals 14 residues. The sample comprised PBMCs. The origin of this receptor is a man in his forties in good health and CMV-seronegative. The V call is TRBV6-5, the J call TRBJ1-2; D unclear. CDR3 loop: CASTKKAGSYGYTF. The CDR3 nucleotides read TGTGCCAGCACGAAGAAGGCGGGGAGCTATGGCTACACCTTC.